The 19 T cell receptor beta chains listed next were all sequenced from one sample in a study of metastatic and nonmetastatic thyroid tumors. Every patient was untreated before thyroid surgery. TCRdb re-clonotyped the PCR reads through MiXCR. The sample includes tens of thousands of clones, around 23% of them seen just once. The sample consisted of blood. Source of these receptors: a male donor with papillary thyroid cancer or a benign thyroid nodule (not recorded which). Some clones in this sample may be carry-over from other donors' samples.

The J gene is TRBJ2-1, the V gene TRBV6-6; 11 positions match TRBD2. Germline V gene lookup returns CDR1 MNHNY and CDR2 SVGAGI (reference sequence). The CDR3 consists of 17 residues. V was pared by 4 bases and J by 8 bases, with 13 bases of the junction left unmatched. The CDR3 sequence is CASSSTLRLAGYDEQFF. The CDR3 nucleotides read TGTGCCAGCAGTTCAACCCTTAGACTAGCGGGGTACGATGAGCAGTTCTTC.

By sample fraction, this clone is medium-sized (0.01 to 0.1%). The CDR3 loop reads CASSITEVSPLHF. CDR3 nucleotide sequence: TGTGCCAGTAGTATTACGGAGGTATCACCCCTCCACTTT. This sequence joins TRBV19 and TRBJ1-6; D is unclear. The CDR3 has 13 residues. The germline CDR1 and CDR2 sequences are LNHDA and SQIVND (reference sequence). Trimming took 3 bases from V and 10 from J, leaving 10 bases between them.

The V and J genes are TRBV20-1 and TRBJ2-1, with no clear D. CDR1 is DFQATT, CDR2 SNEGSKA, per germline (reference sequence). The CDR3 runs to 14 residues. The V end lost 1 base, the J end lost 9 bases, and 16 bases lay between the germline ends. The CDR3 protein is CSARGVAGRREQFF. The CDR3 DNA sequence: TGCAGTGCTAGAGGGGTGGCAGGCCGTCGTGAGCAGTTCTTC.

This clone has a count of ten or more. The gene calls are TRBV11-2 and TRBJ2-7; the D gene is possibly TRBD1 (5 bases). The CDR3 is made up of 15 amino acids. The V end was cut by 5 bases, the J end by 5 bases, with 19 bases between. Germline assignment: CDR1 SGHAT and CDR2 FQNNGV. The CDR3 loop is CASSPSLGASHEQYF. The CDR3, as DNA: TGTGCCAGCAGCCCCTCATTAGGGGCGTCCCACGAGCAGTACTTC.

J is TRBJ2-7 and V is TRBV2; 9 bases fit TRBD2. CDR1 and CDR2 (germline): SNHLY, FYNNEI. The CDR3 runs to 15 residues. V shed 6 bases, J shed 6 bases, and the junction held 12 bases outside the gene matches. The DNA of the CDR3 is TGTGCCAGCAGCGTTCCCGGGACTAGCTCAGCCGAGCAGTACTTC. Translating gives CASSVPGTSSAEQYF.

This clone was detected ten times or more. V is TRBV19 and J is TRBJ1-1; possible D gene TRBD1, 6 bases. V lost 3 bases and J lost 1, with 21 bases in between. From germline, CDR1 is LNHDA and CDR2 SQIVND (reference sequence). This CDR3 has 18 amino acids. The DNA of the CDR3 is TGTGCCAGTAGTATTGCTCTCCTTAGGACAGCTCCGAACACTGAAGCTTTCTTT. Amino acid sequence: CASSIALLRTAPNTEAFF.

This clone showed up many times. The chain is built from TRBV11-2 and TRBJ1-2; no clear D gene. The CDR3 covers 14 residues. V gave up 0 bases and J gave up 6 bases, with 11 bases separating them. Germline CDR1 and CDR2: SGHAT and FQNNGV. The CDR3 is CASSLDPTSNGYTF. CDR3 sequence (DNA): TGTGCCAGCAGCTTAGATCCGACGTCGAATGGCTACACCTTC. The whole variable domain, filled in from reference TRBV11-2 and TRBJ1-2, reads EAGVAQSPRYKIIEKRQSVAFWCNPISGHATLYWYQQILGQGPKLLIQFQNNGVVDDSQLPKDRFSAERLKGVDSTLKIQPAKLEDSAVYLCASSLDPTSNGYTFGSGTRLTVV.

This chain connects TRBV27 to TRBJ2-3, with 13 positions matching TRBD2. The CDR3 consists of 15 residues. Trimming at V came to 5 bases and at J to 4 bases, leaving 3 bases not matched to a gene. In germline, CDR1 is MNHEY, CDR2 SMNVEV (reference sequence). CDR3 coding DNA: TGTGCCAGCAGTACTAGCGGGAGGGGGGCAGATACGCAGTATTTT. This translates into CASSTSGRGADTQYF.

At least ten counts were recorded for this clone. V is TRBV6-1 and J is TRBJ2-1; 8 bases align to TRBD2. With 6 bases clipped from V and 4 bases from J, the junction kept 8 bases outside the gene matches. CDR3 length equals 15 residues. Looked up from germline, CDR1 is MNHNS and CDR2 is SASEGT. The CDR3 protein is CASRGVAGHYNEQFF. CDR3 nucleotides: TGTGCCAGCAGGGGGGTAGCGGGACATTACAATGAGCAGTTCTTC.

This clone was seen at least ten times. The chain uses TRBV5-1 and TRBJ1-5, with D tentatively TRBD1 (5 bases). V lost 3 bases, J lost 7 bases, and 23 bases lay in between. The length of the CDR3 is 17 residues. In germline, CDR1 is SGHRS, CDR2 YFSETQ. CDR3 sequence reads: CASSSPVRAVRDQPQHF. The CDR3 nucleotides are TGCGCCAGCAGCTCCCCTGTGAGGGCAGTCAGGGACCAGCCCCAGCATTTT.

The V call is TRBV5-1, the J call TRBJ2-7, with 9 bases lining up with TRBD1. The CDR3 consists of 14 residues. V lost 6 bases, J lost 5 bases, and 9 bases stayed unmatched. In germline, CDR1 is SGHRS, CDR2 YFSETQ. CDR3 protein: CASTRGQGMDEQYF. The CDR3 coding sequence is TGCGCCAGCACCAGAGGACAGGGGATGGACGAGCAGTACTTC.

CDR3 nucleotides: TGTGCCAGCAGCCCGGAGTATGGGCAGCAAGAGACCCAGTACTTC. Protein product: CASSPEYGQQETQYF. The chain recombines TRBV5-4 with TRBJ2-5; D gene ambiguous. Germline V gives CDR1 SGHNT, CDR2 YYREEE (reference sequence). V was pared by 4 bases and J by 2 bases, with 15 bases between. The CDR3 extends over 15 amino acids.

At least ten counts were recorded for this clone. Other DNA sequences in the sample encode the same CDR3. The chain carries TRBV20-1 and TRBJ2-3, with D uncertain. The germline CDR1 and CDR2 sequences are DFQATT and SNEGSKA (reference sequence). V dropped 2 bases and J dropped 6 bases, with 12 bases sitting between them. The CDR3 sequence is 13 residues long. The CDR3 DNA reads TGCAGTGCTAGACCACTAAGCGTGGATACGCAGTATTTT. This sequence encodes CSARPLSVDTQYF.

As to this clone: Its ends do not fully match the called genes, so a read error is possible. The chain joins TRBV7-3 to TRBJ2-1; D uncertain. The germline V gene has CDR1 SGHTA and CDR2 FQGTGA. The CDR3 runs to 15 residues. CDR3 protein: CASSSSDLKGYERFF. The DNA for the CDR3 is TGTGCCAGCAGCTCCTCCGACCTAAAGGGTTATGAGCGGTTCTTC.

This clone was observed once. The V gene is TRBV6-2 or TRBV6-3, the J gene TRBJ2-3; the D gene is possibly TRBD2 (5 bases). The CDR3 is made up of 13 amino acids. V was pared by 10 bases and J by 6 bases, with 17 bases between. Per the germline V gene, CDR1 is MNHEY and CDR2 is SVGEGT. CDR3: CATGLATGDTQYF. The CDR3 nucleotides are TGTGCCACCGGCCTGGCGACGGGGGATACGCAGTATTTT.

This clone has ten or more counts. This chain connects TRBV19 to TRBJ2-3; D gene uncertain. Trimming shortened V by 5 bases and J by 6 bases, and 15 bases separated the two germline ends. Germline values: CDR1 LNHDA, CDR2 SQIVND (reference sequence). The CDR3 spans 14 residues. The CDR3 DNA reads TGTGCCAGTAGTTCCAGAACATTAAAGGATACGCAGTATTTT. Its protein is CASSSRTLKDTQYF.

This clone is labeled medium-sized (0.01 to 0.1%). The chain has TRBV27 and TRBJ1-6, with D possibly matching TRBD1 (6 bases). The CDR3 spans 13 residues. The ends were cut back, 11 bases at V and 8 bases at J, with 16 bases in the middle. The germline V gene has CDR1 MNHEY and CDR2 SMNVEV (reference sequence). CDR3 sequence reads: CAARGHGYSPLHF. The CDR3 coding sequence is TGTGCCGCAAGGGGACATGGATATTCACCCCTCCACTTT.

The rearrangement links TRBV11-1 to TRBJ2-1; 11 bases align to TRBD2. The CDR3 contains 16 residues. CDR1 is SGHAT and CDR2 is FQDESV in the germline V gene (reference sequence). J gave up 5 bases and V 5 bases, and 8 bases lay outside the gene matches. CDR3 bases: TGTGCCAGCAGCACCCCGGGACTAGCGGCAAACAATGAGCAGTTCTTC. Residues: CASSTPGLAANNEQFF.

This chain uses TRBV7-8 with TRBJ1-5; 10 nucleotides line up with TRBD1. Per germline, CDR1 SGHVS and CDR2 FQNEAQ. Trimming cost V 10 bases and J 6 bases; bases outside gene matches: 9. This CDR3 contains 14 residues. CDR3: CATWGQGKSQPQHF. Written as DNA, the CDR3 is TGTGCCACCTGGGGACAGGGGAAGAGTCAGCCCCAGCATTTT. The full variable domain, in which reference TRBV7-8 and TRBJ1-5 provide the parts outside the CDR3, is GAGVSQSPRYKVAKRGQDVALRCDPISGHVSLFWYQQALGQGPEFLTYFQNEAQLDKSGLPSDRFFAERPEGSVSTLKIQRTQQEDSAVYLCATWGQGKSQPQHFGDGTRLSIL.